The 10 T cell receptor beta chains given below trace back to one sample, sequenced in a study of early T cells in non-severe SARS-CoV-2 infection. TCRdb reanalysed the 5' RACE reads using MiXCR and keeps one entry per CDR3 protein. The sample lists more than 55,000 distinct CDR3 sequences; approximately 13% were seen once. The sequencing used whole blood, collected at baseline. The receptor set was obtained from an adult who was a healthcare worker with PCR-confirmed SARS-CoV-2 infection or an uninfected control (not recorded which).

The gene calls are TRBV20-1 and TRBJ2-7, with a weak D call TRBD2 (6 bases). Trimming left V 3 bases short and J 0 bases short, with 6 bases between. The CDR3 spans 12 residues. CDR1 DFQATT and CDR2 SNEGSKA come from the germline V gene (reference sequence). This CDR3 reads CSASGSSYEQYF. DNA for the CDR3: TGCAGTGCTAGCGGGAGCTCCTACGAGCAGTACTTC.

This clonotype has at least ten counts. J is TRBJ2-7 and V is TRBV7-9; TRBD2 agrees at 8 bases. Germline V lookup: CDR1 SEHNR, CDR2 FQNEAQ (reference sequence). The J segment lost 3 bases and the V segment lost 4 bases, leaving 8 bases of the junction unmatched. The CDR3 is made up of 15 amino acids. The CDR3 coding sequence is TGTGCCAGCAGCTACAGCGGGAGTGCCAGCTACGAGCAGTACTTC. As protein: CASSYSGSASYEQYF. Using reference TRBV7-9 and TRBJ2-7 for the parts outside the CDR3, the full variable domain is DTGVSQNPRHKITKRGQNVTFRCDPISEHNRLYWYRQTLGQGPEFLTYFQNEAQLEKSRLLSDRFSAERPKGSFSTLEIQRTEQGDSAMYLCASSYSGSASYEQYFGPGTRLTVT.

The CDR3 is CASSPAGRTEAFF. CDR3 nucleotides: TGTGCCAGCTCACCGGCGGGGCGTACTGAAGCTTTCTTT. The chain links TRBV18 to TRBJ1-1, with D possibly matching TRBD1 (5 bases). Trimming stripped 3 bases from V and 5 bases from J, with 10 bases between. This CDR3 comprises 13 residues. Germline CDR1 KGHSH, CDR2 LQKENI.

This clonotype was seen ten or more times. This chain connects TRBV20-1 to TRBJ2-1; TRBD2 matches at 12 bases. V shed 6 bases, J shed 8 bases, and the junction held 8 bases outside the gene matches. This CDR3 is 14 amino acids long. In germline, CDR1 is DFQATT, CDR2 SNEGSKA (reference sequence). For the CDR3, the DNA is TGCAGTGCCCCGACTAGCGGGGGCCGGGATGAGCAGTTCTTC. Its translation is CSAPTSGGRDEQFF.

The J gene is TRBJ2-7, the V gene TRBV2; D is uncertain. Looked up from germline, CDR1 is SNHLY and CDR2 is FYNNEI. Trimming shortened V by 0 bases and J by 3 bases, and 9 bases separated the two germline ends. The CDR3 contains 14 residues. CDR3 amino acids: CASSEAPGGYEQYF. The CDR3 DNA follows: TGTGCCAGCAGTGAAGCGCCCGGCGGCTACGAGCAGTACTTC. The variable domain in full, with the rest retrieved from reference TRBV2 and TRBJ2-7, is EPEVTQTPSHQVTQMGQEVILRCVPISNHLYFYWYRQILGQKVEFLVSFYNNEISEKSEIFDDQFSVERPDGSNFTLKIRSTKLEDSAMYFCASSEAPGGYEQYFGPGTRLTVT.

Ten or more counts support this clonotype. The rearrangement links TRBV20-1 to TRBJ1-2; no clear D. The CDR3 contains 10 residues. Germline values: CDR1 DFQATT, CDR2 SNEGSKA (reference sequence). Trimming pared 5 bases from V and 0 bases from J, leaving 1 base between. The CDR3 here is CSAPNYGYTF. DNA of the CDR3: TGCAGTGCTCCTAACTATGGCTACACCTTC.

The genes are TRBV27 and TRBJ2-1; TRBD2 matches 7 bases. V lost 5 bases and J lost 0; bases outside the gene matches: 4. Germline V gene data show CDR1 as MNHEY and CDR2 as SMNVEV (reference sequence). The CDR3 runs 15 residues. DNA of the CDR3: TGTGCCAGCAGTCCGACTAGCTACTCCTACAATGAGCAGTTCTTC. Translation gives CASSPTSYSYNEQFF.

The gene calls are TRBV12-3 or TRBV12-4 and TRBJ1-1; the match to TRBD1 covers 11 bases. Germline trimming cut 5 bases from V and 7 bases from J; bases unmatched to any gene: 12. CDR3 length: 16 amino acids. The CDR3 nucleotides read TGTGCCAGCAGTCATAACCCCGGACAGGGGGCTCTTGAAGCTTTCTTT. Its protein product is CASSHNPGQGALEAFF.

This clonotype has more than one count but fewer than ten. The rearrangement links TRBV7-2 to TRBJ2-5; D is undetermined. Germline V lookup: CDR1 SGHTA, CDR2 FQGNSA. V was clipped by 0 bases and J by 7 bases, with 6 bases between them. The CDR3 loop spans 12 amino acids. The CDR3 DNA is TGTGCCAGCAGCTTAGCGAGTCTGACCCAGTACTTC. Its protein product is CASSLASLTQYF.

This clonotype showed up just a few times. This chain uses TRBV7-6 with TRBJ2-2; TRBD1 agrees at 11 bases. Trimming took 5 bases from V and 5 from J; bases not matched to a gene: 7. Germline V gene sequence: CDR1 SGHVS, CDR2 FNYEAQ. The CDR3 runs to 16 residues. The CDR3 reads CASSKRGTGGTGELFF. Here the CDR3 DNA reads TGTGCCAGCAGCAAACGGGGGACAGGGGGAACCGGGGAGCTGTTTTTT. Complete variable domain (other parts from reference TRBV7-6 and TRBJ2-2): GAGVSQSPRYKVTKRGQDVALRCDPISGHVSLYWYRQALGQGPEFLTYFNYEAQQDKSGLPNDRFSAERPEGSISTLTIQRTEQRDSAMYRCASSKRGTGGTGELFFGEGSRLTVL.